The 22 T cell receptor beta chains given below trace back to one sample, sequenced in a study of T cell responses to AZD1222 COVID-19 vaccine. Data came from immunoSEQ multiplex PCR; TCRdb stores just in-frame clones and leaves some out. The repertoire consists of around 140,000 clones, with roughly 90% occurring once and the leading ten covering approximately 1.5%. Sequenced here: peripheral blood, sampled on day 0 of AZD1222 vaccination. These TCRs come from an adult in good health.

This clone was seen a few times. The rearrangement links TRBV2 to TRBJ2-5, with TRBD2 matching over 10 bases. The J segment lost 2 bases and the V segment lost 7 bases, leaving 13 bases of the junction unmatched. Germline CDR1 is SNHLY and CDR2 is FYNNEI. The CDR3 length is 17 residues. The CDR3 loop reads CASKMRAGGHGQETQYF. The CDR3 DNA sequence: TGTGCCAGCAAAATGAGAGCGGGAGGGCATGGGCAAGAGACCCAGTACTTC. The full variable domain, in which reference TRBV2 and TRBJ2-5 provide the parts outside the CDR3, is EPEVTQTPSHQVTQMGQEVILRCVPISNHLYFYWYRQILGQKVEFLVSFYNNEISEKSEIFDDQFSVERPDGSNFTLKIRSTKLEDSAMYFCASKMRAGGHGQETQYFGPGTRLLVL.

This clone was seen a single time. The rearrangement uses TRBV27 and TRBJ2-7; TRBD2 aligns across 9 bases. Germline CDR1 is MNHEY and CDR2 is SMNVEV (reference sequence). Unmatched junction bases numbered 12, after V lost 5 bases and J lost 4 bases. There are 16 residues in the CDR3. CDR3 nucleotide sequence: TGTGCCAGCAGTACCATTAGCGGGAGTAGGGGTTACGAGCAGTACTTC. This gives the protein CASSTISGSRGYEQYF.

The chain couples TRBV7-2 to TRBJ1-1; maybe TRBD1 (6 bases). CDR3 length: 12 amino acids. V was clipped by 3 bases and J by 12 bases, with 14 bases between them. Germline lookup yields CDR1 SGHTA and CDR2 FQGNSA. This CDR3 is CASSFRGEISFF. The DNA of the CDR3 is TGTGCCAGCAGCTTTAGGGGGGAAATCTCTTTCTTT.

V usage is TRBV7-2 and J usage is TRBJ1-3; TRBD1 might be the D (5 bases). V was cut by 5 bases and J by 9 bases, with 32 bases left in between. This CDR3 contains 19 residues. The V gene's germline CDR1 is SGHTA and CDR2 FQGNSA. CDR3 protein: CASSSLEGRGGRVRGTIYF. The CDR3 DNA sequence: TGTGCCAGCAGCAGCTTAGAAGGCCGGGGCGGGAGAGTACGGGGCACCATATATTTT.

The rearrangement links TRBV19 to TRBJ2-3, with 11 bases aligning to TRBD2. The V segment lost 10 bases and the J segment 0 bases; nucleotides outside the gene matches: 6. CDR1 and CDR2 (germline): LNHDA, SQIVND (reference sequence). CDR3 length equals 15 residues. The CDR3 loop reads CATSGRLGSTDTQYF. The CDR3, as DNA: TGTGCCACTAGCGGGAGGTTAGGTAGCACAGATACGCAGTATTTT.

There are a few counts of this clone. The genes are TRBV5-4 and TRBJ1-6, with 9 bases fitting TRBD1. The V segment lost 0 bases and the J segment 15 bases; nucleotides outside the gene matches: 10. Germline V gives CDR1 SGHNT, CDR2 YYREEE (reference sequence). This CDR3 region has 15 residues. The CDR3, as DNA: TGTGCCAGCAGCTTGGGAGGACAGGGGCAGATGCGCCTCCACTTT. Protein product: CASSLGGQGQMRLHF. Looking up the rest from reference TRBV5-4 and TRBJ1-6 gives the full variable domain: ETGVTQSPTHLIKTRGQQVTLRCSSQSGHNTVSWYQQALGQGPQFIFQYYREEENGRGNFPPRFSGLQFPNYSSELNVNALELDDSALYLCASSLGGQGQMRLHFGNGTRLTVT.

This rearrangement joins TRBV18 to TRBJ1-5; D ambiguous. The CDR3 consists of 19 residues. The V and J ends lost 2 bases and 5 bases respectively, with 25 bases between them. Germline lookup yields CDR1 KGHSH and CDR2 LQKENI. Here the CDR3 reads CASSPFQVSSPTGDQPQHF. CDR3 DNA: TGTGCCAGCTCACCATTTCAAGTTTCTTCCCCTACGGGAGATCAGCCCCAGCATTTT.

The J gene is TRBJ1-4, the V gene TRBV19; D is uncertain. The CDR3 runs to 14 residues. Germline values: CDR1 LNHDA, CDR2 SQIVND (reference sequence). The V gene lost 3 bases and the J gene lost 8 bases, with 13 bases spanning the gap. The CDR3 nucleotides are TGTGCCAGTAGTATCTGGTTCCCGGGCGAAAAACTGTTTTTT. Translation: CASSIWFPGEKLFF.

This chain joins TRBV6-5 and TRBJ2-2, with D unclear. In germline, CDR1 is MNHEY, CDR2 SVGAGI. The V end was cut by 7 bases, the J end by 4 bases, with 10 bases between. The CDR3 is made up of 13 amino acids. CDR3 in amino acids: CASMPKVTGELFF. In DNA, the CDR3 is TGTGCCAGCATGCCAAAGGTCACCGGGGAGCTGTTTTTT.

The V call is TRBV5-1, the J call TRBJ1-4; no reliable D call. The CDR3 has 15 residues. V was pared by 4 bases and J by 7 bases, with 17 bases between. Germline values: CDR1 SGHRS, CDR2 YFSETQ. CDR3 protein: CASSGRTTGSEKLFF. Here the CDR3 DNA reads TGCGCCAGCAGCGGACGAACGACGGGTAGTGAAAAACTGTTTTTT.

This chain links TRBV5-8 with TRBJ1-1; 11 nucleotides match TRBD1. CDR3 length equals 15 residues. The germline gives CDR1 SGHTS, CDR2 YDEGEE. With 4 bases clipped from V and 4 bases from J, the junction kept 6 bases outside the gene matches. CDR3 DNA: TGTGCCAGCAGCCGGCCCGGGACAGGGGGCACTGAAGCTTTCTTT. Its translation: CASSRPGTGGTEAFF.

This clone appeared a few times. The V and J genes are TRBV4-3 and TRBJ2-6; no clear D gene. Germline assignment: CDR1 LGHNA and CDR2 YSLEER. V shed 1 base and J shed 2 bases, with 6 bases lying between them. The CDR3 spans 15 residues. In DNA, the CDR3 is TGCGCCAGCAGCCAAGGGTCAGCTGGGGCCAACGTCCTGACTTTC. Amino acids: CASSQGSAGANVLTF.

The chain links TRBV7-3 to TRBJ1-6; D may be TRBD1 (6 bases). Germline V gene sequence: CDR1 SGHTA, CDR2 FQGTGA. V was clipped by 2 bases and J by 8 bases, with 10 bases between them. CDR3 length: 14 amino acids. The CDR3 loop reads CASSLGGGDSPLHF. The CDR3 DNA reads as TGTGCCAGCAGCTTAGGGGGCGGGGATTCACCCCTCCACTTT.

This clone was seen just once. The chain combines TRBV5-6 with TRBJ1-6; 10 positions agree with TRBD1. The CDR3 runs 15 residues. Trimming took 4 bases from V and 10 from J; bases not matched to a gene: 8. Per the germline V gene, CDR1 is SGHDT and CDR2 is YYEEEE. CDR3 region: CASSALTGGGSPLHF. CDR3 DNA: TGTGCCAGCAGCGCCCTGACAGGGGGCGGCTCACCCCTCCACTTT.

The V and J genes are TRBV5-4 and TRBJ1-6; D gene unclear. Germline V CDR1 and CDR2: SGHNT, YYREEE (reference sequence). CDR3 length: 15 amino acids. V lost 0 bases and J 7 bases, leaving 11 bases between the germline ends. CDR3 bases: TGTGCCAGCAGCTTGGTGGGAATAGTGAATTCACCCCTCCACTTT. As protein: CASSLVGIVNSPLHF.

The rearrangement links TRBV6-5 to TRBJ2-2; D is tentatively TRBD1 or TRBD2 (5 bases each). The germline CDR1 and CDR2 sequences are MNHEY and SVGAGI. This CDR3 is built from 15 residues. Trimming stripped 2 bases from V and 7 bases from J, with 14 bases between. The CDR3 nucleotides are TGTGCCAGCAGTTACCCCATGGGGGTCGGCGGGGAGCTGTTTTTT. Protein sequence: CASSYPMGVGGELFF.

The V and J genes are TRBV6-4 and TRBJ1-6; 8 bases map to TRBD1. V was pared by 4 bases and J by 8 bases, with 1 base of the junction left unmatched. Germline V gives CDR1 MRHNA, CDR2 SNTAGT. This CDR3 has 13 amino acids. The CDR3 region has the DNA TGTGCCAGCAGTGTGACAGGGGATTCACCCCTCCACTTT. Amino acids: CASSVTGDSPLHF.

This rearrangement joins TRBV3-1 (or the pseudogene TRBV3-2) to TRBJ2-3, with 10 bases identical to TRBD2. The CDR3 runs to 16 residues. Unmatched junction bases numbered 4, after V lost 4 bases and J lost 0 bases. Germline V gene sequence: CDR1 LGHDT, CDR2 YNNKEL (reference sequence). The CDR3: CASSPGTSDSTDTQYF. In DNA, the CDR3 is TGTGCCAGCAGCCCCGGGACTAGCGACAGCACAGATACGCAGTATTTT.

This rearrangement joins TRBV30 to TRBJ1-3; tentative D call: TRBD1 (5 bases). CDR3 length equals 14 residues. Germline loops: CDR1 GTSNPN, CDR2 SVGIG (reference sequence). V was clipped by 5 bases and J by 0 bases, with 11 bases between them. The CDR3 is CAWVNGGSGNTIYF. Here the CDR3 DNA reads TGTGCCTGGGTAAATGGGGGCTCTGGAAACACCATATATTTT.

The J gene is TRBJ1-1, the V gene TRBV18; D remains ambiguous. The length of the CDR3 is 14 residues. V gave up 4 bases and J gave up 5 bases, with 14 bases separating them. Germline assignment: CDR1 KGHSH and CDR2 LQKENI. The CDR3 nucleotides read TGTGCCAGCTCACTCGAAAGGGATTGGACTGAAGCTTTCTTT. It yields the protein CASSLERDWTEAFF.

The chain employs TRBV5-4 and TRBJ1-1; 9 bases fit TRBD1. CDR1 and CDR2 from the germline V gene are SGHNT and YYREEE (reference sequence). Trimming at V came to 0 bases and at J to 11 bases, leaving 2 bases not matched to a gene. This CDR3 contains 12 residues. CDR3 nucleotide sequence: TGTGCCAGCAGCTTGGACAGGGGGCGGGCTTTCTTT. Encoded protein: CASSLDRGRAFF.

The chain combines TRBV9 with TRBJ2-3; tentatively, D is TRBD1 or TRBD2 (7 bases each). Trimming shortened V by 0 bases and J by 2 bases, and 16 bases separated the two germline ends. Germline V gives CDR1 SGDLS, CDR2 YYNGEE. This CDR3 region has 17 residues. Written as DNA, the CDR3 is TGTGCCAGCAGCGTAGAGGGGAGGGACAGACACACAGATACGCAGTATTTT. Translated: CASSVEGRDRHTDTQYF.